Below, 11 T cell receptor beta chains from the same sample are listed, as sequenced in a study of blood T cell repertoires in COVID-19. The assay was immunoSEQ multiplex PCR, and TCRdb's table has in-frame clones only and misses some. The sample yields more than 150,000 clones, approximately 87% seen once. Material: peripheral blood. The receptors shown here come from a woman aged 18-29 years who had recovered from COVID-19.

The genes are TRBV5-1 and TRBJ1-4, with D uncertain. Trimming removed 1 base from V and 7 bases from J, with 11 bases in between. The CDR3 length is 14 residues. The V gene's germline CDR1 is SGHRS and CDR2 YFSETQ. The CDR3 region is CASSLLPGGEKLFF. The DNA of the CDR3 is TGCGCCAGCAGCTTGCTACCCGGAGGTGAAAAACTGTTTTTT.

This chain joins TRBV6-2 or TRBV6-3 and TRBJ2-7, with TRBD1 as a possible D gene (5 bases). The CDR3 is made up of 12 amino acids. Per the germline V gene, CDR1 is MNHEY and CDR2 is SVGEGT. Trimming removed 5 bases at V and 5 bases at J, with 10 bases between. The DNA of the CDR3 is TGTGCCAGCAGTCGGCAGGGCGACGAGCAGTACGTC. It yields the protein CASSRQGDEQYV.

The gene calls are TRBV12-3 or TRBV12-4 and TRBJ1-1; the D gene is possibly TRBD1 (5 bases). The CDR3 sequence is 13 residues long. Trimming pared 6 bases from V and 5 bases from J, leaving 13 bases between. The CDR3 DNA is TGTGCCAGCAGCGCGGGGGGGGTGACTGAAGCTTTCTTT. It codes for CASSAGGVTEAFF.

The DNA for the CDR3 is TGTGCCAGCAGTTCGGTTTCATCCGGAAACACCATATATTTT. Translation: CASSSVSSGNTIYF. V gene TRBV7-6 combines with J gene TRBJ1-3, with D hard to call. V shed 6 bases and J shed 4 bases, with 13 bases lying between them. The germline V gene has CDR1 SGHVS and CDR2 FNYEAQ. The CDR3 loop spans 14 amino acids.

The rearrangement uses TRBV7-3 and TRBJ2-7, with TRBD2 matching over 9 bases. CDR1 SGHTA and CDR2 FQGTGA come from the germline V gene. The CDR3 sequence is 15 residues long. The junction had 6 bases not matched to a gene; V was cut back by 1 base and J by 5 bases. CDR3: CASSLKSSGAHEQYF. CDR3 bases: TGTGCCAGCAGCTTAAAATCTAGCGGGGCCCACGAGCAGTACTTC.

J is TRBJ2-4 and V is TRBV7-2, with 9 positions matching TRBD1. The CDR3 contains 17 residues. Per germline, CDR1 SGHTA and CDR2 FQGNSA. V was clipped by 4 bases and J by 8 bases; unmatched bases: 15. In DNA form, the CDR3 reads TGTGCCAGCAGCTCTCCGTCCGGGACAGGGAGGGAGGACATTCAGTACTTC. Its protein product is CASSSPSGTGREDIQYF.

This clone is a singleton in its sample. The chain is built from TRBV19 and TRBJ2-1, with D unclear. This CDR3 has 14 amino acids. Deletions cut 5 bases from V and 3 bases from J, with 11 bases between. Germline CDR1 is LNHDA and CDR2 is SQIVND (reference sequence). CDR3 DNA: TGTGCCAGTAGTTTAGCATCGGTCTACAATGAGCAGTTCTTC. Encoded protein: CASSLASVYNEQFF.

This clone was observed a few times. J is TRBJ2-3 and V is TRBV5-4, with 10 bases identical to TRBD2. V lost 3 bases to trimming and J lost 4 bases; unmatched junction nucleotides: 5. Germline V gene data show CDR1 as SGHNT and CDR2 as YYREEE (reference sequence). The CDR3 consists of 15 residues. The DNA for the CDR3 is TGTGCCAGCAGCTCCGGACTAGCGGTCCCAGATACGCAGTATTTT. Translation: CASSSGLAVPDTQYF.

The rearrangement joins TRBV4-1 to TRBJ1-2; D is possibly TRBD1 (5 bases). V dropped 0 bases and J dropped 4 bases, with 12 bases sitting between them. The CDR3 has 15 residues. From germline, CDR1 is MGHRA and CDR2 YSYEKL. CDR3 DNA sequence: TGCGCCAGCAGCCAAGAAACAGGTCTCACCTATGGCTACACCTTC. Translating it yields CASSQETGLTYGYTF.

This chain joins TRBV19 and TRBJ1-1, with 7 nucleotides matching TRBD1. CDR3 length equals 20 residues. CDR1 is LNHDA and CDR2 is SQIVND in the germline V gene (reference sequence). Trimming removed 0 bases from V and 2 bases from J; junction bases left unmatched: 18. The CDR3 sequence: CASSIDIVRTGATRNTEAFF. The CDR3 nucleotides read TGTGCCAGTAGTATAGATATCGTCCGTACAGGGGCCACAAGAAACACTGAAGCTTTCTTT. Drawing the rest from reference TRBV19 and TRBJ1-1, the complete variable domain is DGGITQSPKYLFRKEGQNVTLSCEQNLNHDAMYWYRQDPGQGLRLIYYSQIVNDFQKGDIAEGYSVSREKKESFPLTVTSAQKNPTAFYLCASSIDIVRTGATRNTEAFFGQGTRLTVV.

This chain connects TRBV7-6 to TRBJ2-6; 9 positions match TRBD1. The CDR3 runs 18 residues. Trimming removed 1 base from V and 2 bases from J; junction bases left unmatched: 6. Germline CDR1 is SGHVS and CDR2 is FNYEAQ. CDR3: CASSLGGTGTPGANVLTF. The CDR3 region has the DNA TGTGCCAGCAGCTTAGGGGGGACAGGGACCCCTGGGGCCAACGTCCTGACTTTC.